The 9 T cell receptor beta chains reported below all come from one sample, sequenced in a study of cytomegalovirus exposure and HLA in healthy donors. TCRdb's table, derived via immunoSEQ multiplex PCR, lists solely in-frame clones and lacks some. The profile shows approximately 120,000 clones, around 96% of them singletons. The sequenced material came from PBMCs. These TCRs come from a man between 18 and 35 years old in good health and CMV-seronegative.

The chain combines TRBV20-1 with TRBJ1-4; no clear D gene. Trimming took 6 bases from V and 8 from J, leaving 10 bases between them. The CDR3 loop spans 11 amino acids. Germline CDR1 DFQATT, CDR2 SNEGSKA (reference sequence). The CDR3 here is CSATKEEKLFF. DNA of the CDR3: TGCAGTGCAACCAAGGAGGAAAAACTGTTTTTT.

The V call is TRBV28, the J call TRBJ2-1, with 7 bases matching TRBD2. Germline CDR1 is MDHEN and CDR2 is SYDVKM. With V trimmed by 6 bases and J by 1 base, 12 bases remained unmatched. This CDR3 is 17 amino acids long. The CDR3 coding sequence is TGTGCCAGCAGGTCTATCATAGCGGGTGCTTCCTACAATGAGCAGTTCTTC. This codes for CASRSIIAGASYNEQFF.

The rearrangement uses TRBV7-3 and TRBJ1-1, with D tentatively TRBD1 (5 bases). The CDR3 runs 15 residues. The V gene lost 0 bases and the J gene lost 0 bases, with 8 bases spanning the gap. Looked up from germline, CDR1 is SGHTA and CDR2 is FQGTGA. The CDR3 bases are TGTGCCAGCAGCTTAACTCAGGGAATGAACACTGAAGCTTTCTTT. Translating it yields CASSLTQGMNTEAFF.

The V gene is TRBV7-6, the J gene TRBJ2-7, with 9 bases identical to TRBD2. Germline trimming cut 5 bases from V and 4 bases from J; bases unmatched to any gene: 6. This CDR3 comprises 14 residues. Germline V gene data show CDR1 as SGHVS and CDR2 as FNYEAQ. The CDR3 region is CASSLSGSKYEQYF. Here the CDR3 DNA reads TGTGCCAGCAGCCTTAGCGGGAGTAAGTACGAGCAGTACTTC.

J is TRBJ2-4 and V is TRBV9, with TRBD2 identical over 7 bases. Per germline, CDR1 SGDLS and CDR2 YYNGEE. Trimming at V came to 2 bases and at J to 7 bases, leaving 9 bases not matched to a gene. The CDR3 spans 15 residues. The CDR3 here is CASSVMTGGRNIQYF. The CDR3 DNA sequence: TGTGCCAGCAGCGTCATGACGGGGGGAAGGAACATTCAGTACTTC.

The chain joins TRBV6-1 to TRBJ1-5, with a weak D call TRBD1 (6 bases). V lost 6 bases, J lost 6 bases, and 9 bases lay in between. The CDR3 runs 12 residues. Germline V gene lookup returns CDR1 MNHNS and CDR2 SASEGT. CDR3 in DNA: TGTGCCAGCAGACAGGGCCCTCAGCCCCAGCATTTT. Residues: CASRQGPQPQHF.

V usage is TRBV28 and J usage is TRBJ2-1; 7 bases are a match to TRBD2. There are 16 residues in the CDR3. V lost 2 bases to trimming and J lost 2 bases; unmatched junction nucleotides: 6. In germline, CDR1 is MDHEN, CDR2 SYDVKM. CDR3 coding DNA: TGTGCCAGCAGTTTAAGACTAGCCGGACCCTACAATGAGCAGTTCTTC. Its translation is CASSLRLAGPYNEQFF.

CDR3 protein: CASSVESNQPQHF. The CDR3 nucleotides are TGTGCCAGCAGTGTAGAAAGTAACCAGCCCCAGCATTTT. The chain employs TRBV6-4 and TRBJ1-5; the D is unclear. V lost 4 bases and J 7 bases, leaving 11 bases between the germline ends. The V gene's germline CDR1 is MRHNA and CDR2 SNTAGT. The CDR3 loop spans 13 amino acids.

The chain employs TRBV11-1 and TRBJ1-2; 7 nucleotides agree with TRBD1. This CDR3 contains 14 residues. Germline V lookup: CDR1 SGHAT, CDR2 FQDESV (reference sequence). V shed 5 bases, J shed 7 bases, and the junction held 10 bases outside the gene matches. The CDR3 protein is CASSPDRSPAGYTF. In DNA, the CDR3 is TGTGCCAGCAGCCCGGACAGGTCTCCTGCTGGCTACACCTTC.